This T cell receptor (beta chain) came from a study of T cell responses to AZD1222 COVID-19 vaccine. Study in general: Pooling was applied to second doses at about 4 or about 12 weeks.

The data were produced by immunoSEQ multiplex PCR, yet TCRdb's version contains in-frame clones alone and is incomplete. The sample has 55,000 to 80,000 clones, over 60% seen once. Findings and caveats of the study: Targeting of unmutated variant regions was reportedly seen in nearly half of spike-specific TCRs.

Comments on this clone: The antigen is not known.

Germline-derived CDR1 and CDR2 are SNHLY and FYNNEI. The V gene end was trimmed by 7 bases and the J gene end by 6 bases; junction bases not matched to a gene: 5. The CDR3 extends over 14 amino acids. The source material was peripheral blood, sampled on day 0 of AZD1222 vaccination. The receptor was isolated from an adult in good health. The chain recombines TRBV2 with TRBJ2-2; TRBD2 aligns across 10 bases. CDR3 nucleotides: TGTGCCAGCAAGGGGACTAGCGTTGCCGGGGAGCTGTTTTTT. It encodes CASKGTSVAGELFF.